This TCR beta chain was captured by sequencing in a study of T cell clonotyping in hematopoietic cell transplantation. The repertoire was sequenced with immunoSEQ multiplex PCR; TCRdb's copy has only in-frame clones and lacks some. The data show about 36,000 clones, roughly 94% seen once. Sample time point: recipient sample about 28 days before transplant, after cytoreduction. The CDR3 has 17 residues. V shed 3 bases and J shed 1 base, with 17 bases lying between them. CDR1 is SNHLY, CDR2 FYNNEI, per germline. The gene calls are TRBV2 and TRBJ2-3; D might be TRBD2 (6 bases). This receptor was taken from a man aged 40-49 years with chronic myeloid leukemia. Some clones in this sample may be carry-over from other donors' samples. The sample consisted of peripheral blood mononuclear cells, taken before stem cell transplant. The chain's CDR3 is CASSDPLGEVRTDTQYF. CDR3 nucleotide sequence: TGTGCCAGCAGTGACCCCCTGGGGGAGGTCCGCACAGATACGCAGTATTTT.